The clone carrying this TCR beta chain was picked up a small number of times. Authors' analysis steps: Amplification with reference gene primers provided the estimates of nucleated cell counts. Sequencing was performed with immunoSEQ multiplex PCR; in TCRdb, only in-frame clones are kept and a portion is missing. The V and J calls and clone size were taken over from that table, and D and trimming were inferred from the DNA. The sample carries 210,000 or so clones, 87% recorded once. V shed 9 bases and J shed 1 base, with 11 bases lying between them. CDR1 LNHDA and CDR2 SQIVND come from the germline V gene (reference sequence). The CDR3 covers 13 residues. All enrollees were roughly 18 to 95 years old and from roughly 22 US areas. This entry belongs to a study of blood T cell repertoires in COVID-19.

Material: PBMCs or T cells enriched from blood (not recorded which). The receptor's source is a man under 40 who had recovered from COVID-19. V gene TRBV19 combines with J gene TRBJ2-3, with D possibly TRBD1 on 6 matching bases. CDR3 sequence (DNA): TGTGCCAGCTGGGGGCGCGGCACAGATACGCAGTATTTT. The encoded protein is CASWGRGTDTQYF.